This T cell receptor beta chain was captured by sequencing in a study of early T cells in non-severe SARS-CoV-2 infection. TCRdb re-called the 5' RACE reads through MiXCR, storing one row per CDR3 protein. The sample includes roughly 72,000 distinct CDR3 sequences, more than 10% of them seen just once. Germline trimming cut 9 bases from V and 3 bases from J; bases unmatched to any gene: 6. The CDR3 loop spans 13 amino acids. From germline, CDR1 is ENHRY and CDR2 SYGVKD. This clonotype was seen ten or more times. Sequenced sample: whole blood. The receptor comes from an adult who was a healthcare worker with PCR-confirmed SARS-CoV-2 infection or an uninfected control (not recorded which). The chain employs TRBV10-3 and TRBJ2-3; 7 bases map to TRBD2. CDR3 DNA sequence: TGTGCCATGGGTACGGGGGGAACAGATACGCAGTATTTT. It codes for CAMGTGGTDTQYF.